Included here is one T cell receptor beta chain sequence, with context. This record comes from a study of siplizumab effects on memory and regulatory T cells. The repertoire was sequenced with immunoSEQ multiplex PCR; TCRdb's copy has only in-frame clones and lacks some. The sample holds roughly 100,000 clones, approximately 94% seen once. V dropped 6 bases and J dropped 4 bases, with 10 bases sitting between them. Germline V CDR1 and CDR2: PRHDT, FYEKMQ (reference sequence). This CDR3 is built from 12 residues. The TCR comes from a human donor in good health. The sequenced material came from CD4+ T cells sorted from blood. The chain recombines TRBV13 with TRBJ2-7; weak D call: TRBD1 (6 bases). The CDR3: CASSYQGYEQYF. The CDR3 DNA reads as TGTGCCAGCAGTTATCAGGGGTACGAGCAGTACTTC.